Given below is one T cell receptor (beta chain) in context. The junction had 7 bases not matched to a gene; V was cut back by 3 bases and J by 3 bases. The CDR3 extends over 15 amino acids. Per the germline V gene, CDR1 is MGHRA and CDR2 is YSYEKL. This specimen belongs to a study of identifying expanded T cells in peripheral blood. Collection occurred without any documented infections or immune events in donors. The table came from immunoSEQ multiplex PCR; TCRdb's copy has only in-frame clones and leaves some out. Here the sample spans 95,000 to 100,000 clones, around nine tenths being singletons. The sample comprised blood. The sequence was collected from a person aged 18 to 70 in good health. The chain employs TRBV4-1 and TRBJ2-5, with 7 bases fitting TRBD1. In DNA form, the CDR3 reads TGCGCCAGCAGCCAGGGGGACAGACCCAAAGAGACCCAGTACTTC. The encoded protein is CASSQGDRPKETQYF.